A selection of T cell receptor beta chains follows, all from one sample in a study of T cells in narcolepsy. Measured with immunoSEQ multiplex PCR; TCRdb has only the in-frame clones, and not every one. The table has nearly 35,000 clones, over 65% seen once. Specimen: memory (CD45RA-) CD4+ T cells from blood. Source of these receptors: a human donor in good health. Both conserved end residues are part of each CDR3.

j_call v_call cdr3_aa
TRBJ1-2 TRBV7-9 CASSLYNYGYTF
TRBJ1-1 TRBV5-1 CASSLGTGDTEAFF
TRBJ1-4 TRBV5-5 CASKTGGVNEKLFF
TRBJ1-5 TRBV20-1 CSAKKLPQHF
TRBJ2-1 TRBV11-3 CASSLEAADTNEQFF
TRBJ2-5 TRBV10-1 CASSESTGGYAETQYF
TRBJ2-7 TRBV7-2 CASSLEAGPYEQYF
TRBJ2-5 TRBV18 CASSAKMGETQYF
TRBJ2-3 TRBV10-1 CASSDTGLGRTDTQYF
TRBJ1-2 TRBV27 CASGPGTANYGYTF
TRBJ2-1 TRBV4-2 CASSQDWDSLRQQFF
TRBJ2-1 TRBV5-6 CASTPAGVAYNEQFF
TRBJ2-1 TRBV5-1 CASSLVPDSVNEQFF
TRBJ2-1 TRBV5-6 CASSLGTGGLGNEQFF
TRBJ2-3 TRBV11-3 CASSHITDTQYF
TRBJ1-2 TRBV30 CAWVPPQTGGYGYTF
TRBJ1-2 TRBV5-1 CASSFTAGVGAHGYTF
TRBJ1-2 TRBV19 CASSLRAANYGYTF
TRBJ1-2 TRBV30 CAYDGRGYGYTF
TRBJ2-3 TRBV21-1 CASSKTRLAEGGKPSTDTQYF
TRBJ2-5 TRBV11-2 CASSTQETQYF
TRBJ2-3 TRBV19 CASSPASRGGAGDTQYF
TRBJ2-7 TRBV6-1 CASLGGPSYEQYF
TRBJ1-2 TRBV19 CASSIDRDYGYTF
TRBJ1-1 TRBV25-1 CASSAGVNTEAFF
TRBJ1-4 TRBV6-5 CASSYSIGQEEKLFF
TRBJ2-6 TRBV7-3 CASSATVGVLTF
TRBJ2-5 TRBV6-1 CASSEARLFETQYF
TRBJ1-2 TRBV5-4 CASRPRQGYGYTF